The next 8 T cell receptor beta chains were all read from a single sample in a study of vaccination effects on CD4 cells after COVID-19. Sequencing followed a ViraFEST assay step that expanded antigen-specific CD4+ T cells with viral peptide pools. Once cultured for around 11 days, the cells underwent separation to obtain CD4+ T cells. Of the BNT162b2 and mRNA-1273 vaccines, participants received two doses of one or the other. Clones were sequenced by immunoSEQ multiplex PCR, and TCRdb holds only the in-frame ones, with some missing. The sample lists fewer than 80,000 clones, roughly 74% occurring once. Their antigens remain unidentified. Sequenced material: CD4+ T cells from PBMCs cultured with HCoV-229E spike peptides, taken after COVID-19 vaccination. The receptors here all came from a human donor who received a COVID-19 vaccine.

This clone was detected a few times. V usage is TRBV12-3 or TRBV12-4 and J usage is TRBJ1-3; unclear D gene. V shed 5 bases and J shed 3 bases, with 5 bases lying between them. The CDR3 totals 12 residues. The DNA of the CDR3 is TGTGCCAGCAGTCCATATGGAAACACCATATATTTT. Translation: CASSPYGNTIYF.

This chain uses TRBV5-6 with TRBJ2-1, with D maybe TRBD1 (5 bases). Trimming took 3 bases from V and 4 from J, leaving 17 bases between them. Germline V gives CDR1 SGHDT, CDR2 YYEEEE. The CDR3 runs to 16 residues. CDR3 region: CASSSNVGRMYNEQFF. The CDR3 nucleotides are TGTGCCAGCAGCTCGAATGTGGGGCGAATGTACAATGAGCAGTTCTTC.

This chain uses TRBV2 with TRBJ2-5; D not resolved. V was pared by 6 bases and J by 5 bases, with 10 bases between. The length of the CDR3 is 12 residues. Germline V gene data show CDR1 as SNHLY and CDR2 as FYNNEI. CDR3 nucleotide sequence: TGTGCCAGCAGGGACGGCCAGGAGACCCAGTACTTC. As protein: CASRDGQETQYF.

The CDR3, as DNA: TGTGCCAGCAGTTACTCGATTTCGACAGCCCCCTACGTC. Translation: CASSYSISTAPYV. The rearrangement links TRBV6-2 or TRBV6-3 to TRBJ2-7; TRBD1 might be the D (5 bases). This CDR3 spans 13 amino acids. CDR1 and CDR2 (germline): MNHEY, SVGEGT. V was shortened by 0 bases and J by 13 bases, with 16 bases between the two germline ends.

The chain combines TRBV4-3 with TRBJ1-5; D may be TRBD1 (5 bases). CDR1 is LGHNA, CDR2 YSLEER, per germline. The germline V and J ends were trimmed by 4 bases and 3 bases, with 13 bases remaining between them. The CDR3 loop spans 15 amino acids. CDR3 residues: CASSLGGAPNQPQHF. In DNA form, the CDR3 reads TGCGCCAGCAGCCTGGGAGGGGCCCCCAATCAGCCCCAGCATTTT.

The chain has TRBV4-1 and TRBJ1-2; 8 bases are a match to TRBD1. V dropped 0 bases and J dropped 8; count of bases not matched to a gene: 11. The CDR3 length is 16 residues. In germline, CDR1 is MGHRA, CDR2 YSYEKL. In DNA, the CDR3 is TGCGCCAGCAGCCAAGAAGGGGTACAGGGGGGAGAAGGCTACACCTTC. Its translation is CASSQEGVQGGEGYTF.

This clone appeared a few times. The chain links TRBV5-8 to TRBJ2-3, with TRBD1 identical over 8 bases. V shed 4 bases and J 3 bases; nucleotides not matched to a gene: 4. CDR1 and CDR2 from the germline V gene are SGHTS and YDEGEE. The CDR3 has 14 residues. The CDR3 reads CASSRQGSTDTQYF. CDR3 nucleotide sequence: TGTGCCAGCAGCCGACAGGGGAGTACAGATACGCAGTATTTT.

The chain uses TRBV5-1 and TRBJ1-1; D perhaps matches TRBD1 (6 bases). The CDR3 is 15 amino acids. The germline V gene has CDR1 SGHRS and CDR2 YFSETQ. V lost 4 bases and J lost 6, with 19 bases in between. The CDR3 DNA follows: TGCGCCAGCAGCCCAAGTACCAGGGAGGGGGCTGAAGCTTTCTTT. It translates to CASSPSTREGAEAFF.